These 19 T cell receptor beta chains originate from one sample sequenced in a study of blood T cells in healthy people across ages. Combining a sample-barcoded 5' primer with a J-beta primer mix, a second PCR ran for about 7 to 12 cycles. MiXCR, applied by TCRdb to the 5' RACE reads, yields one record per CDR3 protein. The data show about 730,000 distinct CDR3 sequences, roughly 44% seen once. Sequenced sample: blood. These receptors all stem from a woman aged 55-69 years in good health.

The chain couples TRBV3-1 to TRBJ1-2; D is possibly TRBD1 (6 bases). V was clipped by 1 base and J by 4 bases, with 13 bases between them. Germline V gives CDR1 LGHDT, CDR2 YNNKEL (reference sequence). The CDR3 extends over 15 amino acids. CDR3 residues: CASSQVADSSYGYTF. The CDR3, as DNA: TGTGCCAGCAGCCAAGTGGCGGACAGCAGCTATGGCTACACCTTC.

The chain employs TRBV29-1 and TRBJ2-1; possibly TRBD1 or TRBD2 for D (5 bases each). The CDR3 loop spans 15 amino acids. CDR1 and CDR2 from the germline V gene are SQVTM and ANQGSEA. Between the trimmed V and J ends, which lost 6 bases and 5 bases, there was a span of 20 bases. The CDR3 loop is CSVKEGPWVDNEQFF. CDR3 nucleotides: TGCAGCGTAAAAGAGGGACCGTGGGTCGACAATGAGCAGTTCTTC.

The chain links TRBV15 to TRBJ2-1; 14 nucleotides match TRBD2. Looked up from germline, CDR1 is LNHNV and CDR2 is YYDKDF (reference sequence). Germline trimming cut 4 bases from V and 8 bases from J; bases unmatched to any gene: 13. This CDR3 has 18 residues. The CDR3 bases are TGTGCCACCAGCACCCTTCCGGGACTAGCGGGAGTTCTGGATGAGCAGTTCTTC. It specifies CATSTLPGLAGVLDEQFF.

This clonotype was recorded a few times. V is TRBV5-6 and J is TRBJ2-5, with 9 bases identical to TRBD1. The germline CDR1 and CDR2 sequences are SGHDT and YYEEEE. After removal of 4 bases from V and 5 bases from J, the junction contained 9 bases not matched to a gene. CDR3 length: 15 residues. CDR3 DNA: TGTGCCAGCAGCGATACAGGGGGCTCTCGGGAGACCCAGTACTTC. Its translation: CASSDTGGSRETQYF.

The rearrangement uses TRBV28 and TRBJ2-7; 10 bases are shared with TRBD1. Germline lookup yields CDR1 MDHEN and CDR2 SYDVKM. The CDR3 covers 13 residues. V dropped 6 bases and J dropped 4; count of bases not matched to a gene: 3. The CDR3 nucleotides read TGTGCCAGCAGGACAGGGGGCGCGTACGAGCAGTACTTC. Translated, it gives CASRTGGAYEQYF.

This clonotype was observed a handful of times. CDR3 nucleotide sequence: TGTGCCTGGAGTGTACCCGGGGTATACAATGAGCAGTTCTTC. It encodes CAWSVPGVYNEQFF. The rearrangement links TRBV30 to TRBJ2-1, with a weak D call TRBD2 (5 bases). CDR1 and CDR2 from the germline V gene are GTSNPN and SVGIG (reference sequence). V was cut by 0 bases and J by 4 bases, with 10 bases left in between. The CDR3 is 14 amino acids.

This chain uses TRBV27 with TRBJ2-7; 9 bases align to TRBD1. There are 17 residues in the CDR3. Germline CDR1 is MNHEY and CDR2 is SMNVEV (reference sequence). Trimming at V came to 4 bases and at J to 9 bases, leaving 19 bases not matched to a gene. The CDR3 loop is CASSSNILRDRDQGQYF. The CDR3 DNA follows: TGTGCCAGCAGTTCCAATATACTACGGGACAGGGATCAAGGGCAGTACTTC.

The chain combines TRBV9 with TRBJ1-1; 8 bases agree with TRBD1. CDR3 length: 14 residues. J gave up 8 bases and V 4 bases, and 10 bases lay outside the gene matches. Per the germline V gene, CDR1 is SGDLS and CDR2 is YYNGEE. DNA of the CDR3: TGTGCCAGCAGCATAACCCCAGGACAGGGCGAAGCTTTCTTT. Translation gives CASSITPGQGEAFF.

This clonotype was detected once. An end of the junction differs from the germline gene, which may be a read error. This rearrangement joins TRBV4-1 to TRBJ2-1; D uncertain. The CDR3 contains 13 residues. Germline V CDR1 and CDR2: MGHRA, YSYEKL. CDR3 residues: CASSPPLEETQFF. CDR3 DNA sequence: TGCGCCAGTAGCCCGCCGCTAGAAGAGACCCAGTTCTTC.

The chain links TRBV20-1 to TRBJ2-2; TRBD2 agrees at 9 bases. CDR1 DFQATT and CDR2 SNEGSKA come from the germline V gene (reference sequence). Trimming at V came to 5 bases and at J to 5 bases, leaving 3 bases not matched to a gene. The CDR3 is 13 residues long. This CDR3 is CSAAGGGTGELFF. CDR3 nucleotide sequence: TGCAGTGCTGCGGGAGGGGGAACCGGGGAGCTGTTTTTT.

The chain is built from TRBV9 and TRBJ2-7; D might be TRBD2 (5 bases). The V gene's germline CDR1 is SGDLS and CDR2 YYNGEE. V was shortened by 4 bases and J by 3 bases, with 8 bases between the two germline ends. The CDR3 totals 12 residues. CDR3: CASSPDFYEQYF. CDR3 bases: TGTGCCAGCAGCCCGGACTTCTACGAGCAGTACTTC.

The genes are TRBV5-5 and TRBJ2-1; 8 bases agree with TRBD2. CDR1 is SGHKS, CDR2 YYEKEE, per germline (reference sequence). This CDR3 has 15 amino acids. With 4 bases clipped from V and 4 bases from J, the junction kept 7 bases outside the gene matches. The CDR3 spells CASSQATSDYNEQFF. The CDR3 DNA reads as TGTGCCAGCAGCCAGGCGACTAGCGATTACAATGAGCAGTTCTTC.

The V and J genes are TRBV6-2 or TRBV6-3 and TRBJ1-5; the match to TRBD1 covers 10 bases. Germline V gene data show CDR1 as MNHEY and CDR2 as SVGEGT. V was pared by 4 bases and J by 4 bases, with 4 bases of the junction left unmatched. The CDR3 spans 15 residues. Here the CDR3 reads CASSLLGQGNQPQHF. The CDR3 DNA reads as TGTGCCAGCAGTTTACTGGGACAGGGGAATCAGCCCCAGCATTTT.

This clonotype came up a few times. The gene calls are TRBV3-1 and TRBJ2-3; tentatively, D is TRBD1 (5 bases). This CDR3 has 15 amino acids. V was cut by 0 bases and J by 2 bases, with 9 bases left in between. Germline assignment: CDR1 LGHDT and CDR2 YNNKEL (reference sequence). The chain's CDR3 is CASSQEQATTDTQYF. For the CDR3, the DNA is TGTGCCAGCAGCCAAGAACAGGCGACCACAGATACGCAGTATTTT.

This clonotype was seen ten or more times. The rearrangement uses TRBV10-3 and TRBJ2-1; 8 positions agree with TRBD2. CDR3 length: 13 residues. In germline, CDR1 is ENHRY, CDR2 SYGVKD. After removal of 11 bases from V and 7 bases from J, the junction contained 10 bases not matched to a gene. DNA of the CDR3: TGTGCCGCCAGAGCGGGAGTTGGGAATGAGCAGTTCTTC. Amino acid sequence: CAARAGVGNEQFF.

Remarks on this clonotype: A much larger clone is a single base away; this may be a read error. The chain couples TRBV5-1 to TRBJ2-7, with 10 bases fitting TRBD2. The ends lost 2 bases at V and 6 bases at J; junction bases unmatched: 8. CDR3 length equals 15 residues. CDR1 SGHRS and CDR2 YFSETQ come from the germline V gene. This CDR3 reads CASSFAGTSVGEQYF. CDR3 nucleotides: TGCGCCAGCAGCTTTGCCGGGACTAGCGTCGGCGAGCAGTACTTC. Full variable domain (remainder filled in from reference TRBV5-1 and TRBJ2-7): KAGVTQTPRYLIKTRGQQVTLSCSPISGHRSVSWYQQTPGQGLQFLFEYFSETQRNKGNFPGRFSGRQFSNSRSEMNVSTLELGDSALYLCASSFAGTSVGEQYFGPGTRLTVT.

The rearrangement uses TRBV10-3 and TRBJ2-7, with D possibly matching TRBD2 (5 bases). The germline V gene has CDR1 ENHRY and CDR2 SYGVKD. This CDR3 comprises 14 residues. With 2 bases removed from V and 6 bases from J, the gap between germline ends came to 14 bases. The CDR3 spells CAISETTTGSEQYF. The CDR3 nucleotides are TGTGCCATCAGTGAGACAACTACGGGGTCCGAGCAGTACTTC.

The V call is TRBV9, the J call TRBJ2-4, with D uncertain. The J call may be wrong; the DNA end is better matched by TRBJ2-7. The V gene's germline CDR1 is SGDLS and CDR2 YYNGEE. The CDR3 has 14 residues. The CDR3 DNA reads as TGTGCCAGCAGCGGTAGTCCTGTCGGCTACGAGCAGTACTTC. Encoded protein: CASSGSPVGYEQYF.

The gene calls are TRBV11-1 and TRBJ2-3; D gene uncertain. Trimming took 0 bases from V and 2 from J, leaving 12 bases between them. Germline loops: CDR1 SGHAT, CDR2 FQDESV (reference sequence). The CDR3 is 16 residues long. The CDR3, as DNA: TGTGCCAGCAGCTTAGCAAGTCGACACATCACAGATACGCAGTATTTT. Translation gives CASSLASRHITDTQYF.